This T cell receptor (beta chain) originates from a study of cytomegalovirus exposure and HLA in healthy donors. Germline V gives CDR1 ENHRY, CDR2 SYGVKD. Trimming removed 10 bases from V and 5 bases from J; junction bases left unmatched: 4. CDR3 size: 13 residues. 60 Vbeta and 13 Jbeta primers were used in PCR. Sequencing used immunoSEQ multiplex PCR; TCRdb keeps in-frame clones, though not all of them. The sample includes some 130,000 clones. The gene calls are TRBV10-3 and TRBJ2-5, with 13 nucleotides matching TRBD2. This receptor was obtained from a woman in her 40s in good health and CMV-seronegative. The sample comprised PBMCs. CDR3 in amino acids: CATTSGGAETQYF. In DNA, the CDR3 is TGTGCCACCACTAGCGGGGGGGCGGAGACCCAGTACTTC.